This record looks at one TCR beta chain sequence and its context. What it recognizes is unknown. The germline CDR1 and CDR2 sequences are ENHRY and SYGVKD. This CDR3 has 17 residues. The ends were cut back, 2 bases at V and 0 bases at J, with 11 bases in the middle. This table comes from immunoSEQ multiplex PCR, and its TCRdb copy is limited to in-frame clones, with some not included. Seen here are around 93,000 clones, 90% to 95% observed once, and the top ten hold 5% to 6.5%. This specimen comes from a study of graft-versus-host responses after intestinal transplantation. The TCR comes from a human donor who received an intestinal transplant. The starting material was unstimulated CD8+ T cells sorted from spleen or lymph node cells, obtained before intestinal transplant. The chain is built from TRBV10-3 and TRBJ1-6; TRBD1 might be the D (5 bases). The CDR3 nucleotides read TGTGCCATCAGTGAGCCCCCCGGGGCCTCCTATAATTCACCCCTCCACTTT. This gives the protein CAISEPPGASYNSPLHF.